This T cell receptor beta chain appears in the sequencing data of a study of blood T cell repertoires in COVID-19. Overall study context: The United States, Italy and Spain supplied acute and convalescent COVID-19 samples. Nucleic acid was either cDNA or gDNA, and it came from T cells, B-cell-depleted T cells, or PBMCs.

How the authors handled the data: Reference gene primer amplification gave estimated nucleated cell counts. Assay: immunoSEQ multiplex PCR; the TCRdb copy retains only in-frame clones and omits some. The V and J calls and clone size are taken from that table; D and trimming were inferred from the DNA. Of 150,000 or so clones in the sample, under 95% were seen once. V lost 6 bases, J lost 4 bases, and 16 bases stayed unmatched. The CDR3 totals 18 residues. Per germline, CDR1 MDHEN and CDR2 SYDVKM. The sequence derives from a man between 50 and 59 years old with acute or convalescent COVID-19. Sequenced: peripheral blood. This rearrangement joins TRBV28 to TRBJ2-7; TRBD1 aligns across 12 bases. The CDR3 sequence is CASSPQSGTGGKRYEQYV. CDR3 sequence (DNA): TGTGCCAGCAGCCCCCAATCCGGGACAGGGGGCAAGAGGTACGAGCAGTACGTC.